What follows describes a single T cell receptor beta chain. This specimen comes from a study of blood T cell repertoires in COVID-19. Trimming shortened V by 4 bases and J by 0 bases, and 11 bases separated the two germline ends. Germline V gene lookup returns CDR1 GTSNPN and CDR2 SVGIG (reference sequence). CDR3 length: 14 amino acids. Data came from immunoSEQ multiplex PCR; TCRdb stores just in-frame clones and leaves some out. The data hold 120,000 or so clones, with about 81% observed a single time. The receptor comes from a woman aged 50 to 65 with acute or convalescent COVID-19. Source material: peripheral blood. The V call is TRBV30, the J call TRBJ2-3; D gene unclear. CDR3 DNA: TGTGCCTGGACGTCCGGGTATAGCACAGATACGCAGTATTTT. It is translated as CAWTSGYSTDTQYF.